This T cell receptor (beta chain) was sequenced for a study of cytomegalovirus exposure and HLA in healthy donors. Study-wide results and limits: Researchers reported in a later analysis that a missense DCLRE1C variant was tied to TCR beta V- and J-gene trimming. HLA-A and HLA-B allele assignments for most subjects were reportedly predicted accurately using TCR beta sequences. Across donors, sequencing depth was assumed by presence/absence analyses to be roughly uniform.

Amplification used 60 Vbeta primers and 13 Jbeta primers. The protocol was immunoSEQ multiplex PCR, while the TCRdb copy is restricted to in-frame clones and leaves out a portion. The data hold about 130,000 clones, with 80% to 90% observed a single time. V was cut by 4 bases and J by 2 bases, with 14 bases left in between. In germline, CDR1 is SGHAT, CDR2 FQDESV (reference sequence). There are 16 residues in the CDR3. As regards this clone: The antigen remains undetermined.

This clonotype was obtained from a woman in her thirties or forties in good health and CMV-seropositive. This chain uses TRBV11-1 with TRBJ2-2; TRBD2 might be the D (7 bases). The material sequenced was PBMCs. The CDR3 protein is CASSSGGRGNTGELFF. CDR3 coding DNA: TGTGCCAGCAGCTCGGGGGGCAGGGGTAACACCGGGGAGCTGTTTTTT.